This T cell receptor beta chain was found in a study of blood T cell repertoires in COVID-19. As originally analysed: Using reference gene primer amplification, nucleated cell counts were estimated. The table came from immunoSEQ multiplex PCR; TCRdb's copy has only in-frame clones and leaves some out. V and J calls plus clone size are reproduced from that table; the DNA served to infer D and trimming. The repertoire consists of 130,000 or so clones, with 84% occurring once and the leading ten covering nearly 4%. This CDR3 is built from 14 residues. With 3 bases removed from V and 7 bases from J, the gap between germline ends came to 13 bases. Germline lookup yields CDR1 KGHSH and CDR2 LQKENI. Enrolled through a virtual design, the participants were between 18 and 89 years of age and came from about two dozen US areas. Cohort 3 recovery required two negative PCRs, clearance, or symptom resolution.

Source material: PBMCs or T cells enriched from blood (not recorded which). The gene calls are TRBV18 and TRBJ1-5, with a possible D match to TRBD1 (6 bases). The sequence was obtained from a woman between 25 and 40 years old who had recovered from COVID-19. CDR3 sequence reads: CASSPGGRDQPQHF. CDR3 nucleotides: TGTGCCAGCTCACCCGGGGGGCGAGACCAGCCCCAGCATTTT.